Listed below are T cell receptor beta chains from one sample, sequenced in a study of tumor-infiltrating lymphocytes in localized non-small cell lung cancer. TCRdb's table, derived via immunoSEQ multiplex PCR, lists solely in-frame clones and lacks some. Among 15,000 to 20,000 clones listed, more than 75% were seen once. The material sequenced was uninvolved lung tissue not adjacent to the tumor. These receptors were taken from a human donor with non-small cell lung cancer. Each CDR3 is given with its conserved first and last residue. Each record gives: CDR3 protein, J gene, CDR3 length, V gene.

cdr3_aa: CASTVGGGADTQYF
j_call: TRBJ2-3
cdr3_length: 14
v_call: TRBV2

cdr3_aa: CASTIGGGASNQPQHF
j_call: TRBJ1-5
cdr3_length: 16
v_call: TRBV5-5

cdr3_aa: CASSLELMRTGGTNYGYTF
j_call: TRBJ1-2
cdr3_length: 19
v_call: TRBV5-5

cdr3_aa: CASSPGLEQFF
j_call: TRBJ2-1
cdr3_length: 11
v_call: TRBV19

cdr3_aa: CASSLAAGQTNTEAFF
j_call: TRBJ1-1
cdr3_length: 16
v_call: TRBV5-6

cdr3_aa: CASSRGGSYYNEQFF
j_call: TRBJ2-1
cdr3_length: 15
v_call: TRBV19

cdr3_aa: CASSLDTSYSEQFF
j_call: TRBJ2-1
cdr3_length: 14
v_call: TRBV7-2

cdr3_aa: CASSPTPGVGANVLTF
j_call: TRBJ2-6
cdr3_length: 16
v_call: TRBV5-1

cdr3_aa: CASSEGREVDEQFF
j_call: TRBJ2-1
cdr3_length: 14
v_call: TRBV6-1

cdr3_aa: CASSRQGTMNTEAFF
j_call: TRBJ1-1
cdr3_length: 15
v_call: TRBV7-9

cdr3_aa: CASSLVGSDTGELFF
j_call: TRBJ2-2
cdr3_length: 15
v_call: TRBV7-2

cdr3_aa: CASGPSSQETQYF
j_call: TRBJ2-5
cdr3_length: 13
v_call: TRBV6-6

cdr3_aa: CASSLVGSDTGELFF
j_call: TRBJ2-2
cdr3_length: 15
v_call: TRBV11-2

cdr3_aa: CASSNPTGTRQPQHF
j_call: TRBJ1-5
cdr3_length: 15
v_call: TRBV6-1

cdr3_aa: CSALRGIGELFF
j_call: TRBJ2-2
cdr3_length: 12
v_call: TRBV29-1

cdr3_aa: CASSLVIGTANYGYTF
j_call: TRBJ1-2
cdr3_length: 16
v_call: TRBV7-2

cdr3_aa: CASSLSWGNEQFF
j_call: TRBJ2-1
cdr3_length: 13
v_call: TRBV5-1

cdr3_aa: CASSPRQGMNTEAFF
j_call: TRBJ1-1
cdr3_length: 15
v_call: TRBV7-6

cdr3_aa: CASSRKVGTTLYNEQFF
j_call: TRBJ2-1
cdr3_length: 17
v_call: TRBV14

cdr3_aa: CASSYGNRDADTQYF
j_call: TRBJ2-3
cdr3_length: 15
v_call: TRBV6-5

cdr3_aa: CAAPGLKGGTEAFF
j_call: TRBJ1-1
cdr3_length: 14
v_call: TRBV30

cdr3_aa: CASSRGTGPNVETQYF
j_call: TRBJ2-5
cdr3_length: 16
v_call: TRBV11-3

cdr3_aa: CASMTASSYEQYF
j_call: TRBJ2-7
cdr3_length: 13
v_call: TRBV6-1

cdr3_aa: CASSGLAGNTGELFF
j_call: TRBJ2-2
cdr3_length: 15
v_call: TRBV19

cdr3_aa: CSVDGVYNEQFF
j_call: TRBJ2-1
cdr3_length: 12
v_call: TRBV29-1

cdr3_aa: CASSSTGYNTEAFF
j_call: TRBJ1-1
cdr3_length: 14
v_call: TRBV5-4

cdr3_aa: CATSKGPSLNEKLFF
j_call: TRBJ1-4
cdr3_length: 15
v_call: TRBV10-1

cdr3_aa: CATSRGWDSRELFF
j_call: TRBJ1-4
cdr3_length: 14
v_call: TRBV15

cdr3_aa: CASCALGTGNQPQHF
j_call: TRBJ1-5
cdr3_length: 15
v_call: TRBV19

cdr3_aa: CASSRAGAHSNQPQHF
j_call: TRBJ1-5
cdr3_length: 16
v_call: TRBV6-6

cdr3_aa: CASSLRGGPGYGYTF
j_call: TRBJ1-2
cdr3_length: 15
v_call: TRBV5-1

cdr3_aa: CASSPIPNQPQHF
j_call: TRBJ1-5
cdr3_length: 13
v_call: TRBV6-5

cdr3_aa: CASSVEGIHTGELFF
j_call: TRBJ2-2
cdr3_length: 15
v_call: TRBV9

cdr3_aa: CASSSAWGQFF
j_call: TRBJ2-1
cdr3_length: 11
v_call: TRBV27

cdr3_aa: CASSWGTDTQYF
j_call: TRBJ2-3
cdr3_length: 12
v_call: TRBV5-6

cdr3_aa: CASSDLPGQGATGQFF
j_call: TRBJ2-1
cdr3_length: 16
v_call: TRBV27

cdr3_aa: CSGAAGATQETQYF
j_call: TRBJ2-5
cdr3_length: 14
v_call: TRBV29-1

cdr3_aa: CALNLGNSGNTIYF
j_call: TRBJ1-3
cdr3_length: 14
v_call: TRBV30

cdr3_aa: CASSPRTSGIFDTQYF
j_call: TRBJ2-3
cdr3_length: 16
v_call: TRBV9

cdr3_aa: CASSLEDTDYGYTF
j_call: TRBJ1-2
cdr3_length: 14
v_call: TRBV28

cdr3_aa: CASSLGGRNTEAFF
j_call: TRBJ1-1
cdr3_length: 14
v_call: TRBV5-4

cdr3_aa: CASRDRDHEQYF
j_call: TRBJ2-7
cdr3_length: 12
v_call: TRBV6-6

cdr3_aa: CASSPPFDDTQYF
j_call: TRBJ2-3
cdr3_length: 13
v_call: TRBV5-4

cdr3_aa: CASSPPGTENYEQYF
j_call: TRBJ2-7
cdr3_length: 15
v_call: TRBV5-4

cdr3_aa: CASSPDRTNQPQHF
j_call: TRBJ1-5
cdr3_length: 14
v_call: TRBV10-2

cdr3_aa: CAWSVLAGRQPQHF
j_call: TRBJ1-5
cdr3_length: 14
v_call: TRBV30

cdr3_aa: CASSYTGDEQYF
j_call: TRBJ2-7
cdr3_length: 12
v_call: TRBV5-1

cdr3_aa: CASSQDPSGNNEQFF
j_call: TRBJ2-1
cdr3_length: 15
v_call: TRBV11-3

cdr3_aa: CASSGDYEYNEQFF
j_call: TRBJ2-1
cdr3_length: 14
v_call: TRBV5-4

cdr3_aa: CASSPSSGGRNQPQHF
j_call: TRBJ1-5
cdr3_length: 16
v_call: TRBV18

cdr3_aa: CASSLSPGQGTAKAFF
j_call: TRBJ1-1
cdr3_length: 16
v_call: TRBV27

cdr3_aa: CASSLNRAGKDKYF
j_call: TRBJ2-3
cdr3_length: 14
v_call: TRBV7-2

cdr3_aa: CASSIVSGVYNEQFF
j_call: TRBJ2-1
cdr3_length: 15
v_call: TRBV19

cdr3_aa: CASSLGRELFF
j_call: TRBJ2-2
cdr3_length: 11
v_call: TRBV7-6

cdr3_aa: CASSLLSGQGTDTQYF
j_call: TRBJ2-3
cdr3_length: 16
v_call: TRBV5-1

cdr3_aa: CASSYRMNTEAFF
j_call: TRBJ1-1
cdr3_length: 13
v_call: TRBV6-5

cdr3_aa: CASSLRDLDEPGANVLTF
j_call: TRBJ2-6
cdr3_length: 18
v_call: TRBV18

cdr3_aa: CASSRPSGSGSYNEQFF
j_call: TRBJ2-1
cdr3_length: 17
v_call: TRBV11-2

cdr3_aa: CASSSPGLSNEQFF
j_call: TRBJ2-1
cdr3_length: 14
v_call: TRBV7-3